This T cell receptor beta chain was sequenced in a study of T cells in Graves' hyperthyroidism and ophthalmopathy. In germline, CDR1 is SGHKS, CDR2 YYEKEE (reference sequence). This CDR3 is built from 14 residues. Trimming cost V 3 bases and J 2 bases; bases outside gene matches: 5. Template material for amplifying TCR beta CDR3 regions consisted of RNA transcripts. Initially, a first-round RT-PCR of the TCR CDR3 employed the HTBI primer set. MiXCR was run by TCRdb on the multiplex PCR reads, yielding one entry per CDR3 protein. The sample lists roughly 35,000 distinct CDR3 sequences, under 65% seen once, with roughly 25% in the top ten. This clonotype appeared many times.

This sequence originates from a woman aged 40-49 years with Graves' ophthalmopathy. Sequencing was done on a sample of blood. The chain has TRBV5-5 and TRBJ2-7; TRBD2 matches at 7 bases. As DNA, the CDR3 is TGTGCCAGCAGCTCGGGGGGACGGGCCTACGAGCAGTACTTC. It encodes CASSSGGRAYEQYF.